This T cell receptor (beta chain) emerged from a study of T cell responses to AZD1222 COVID-19 vaccine. Study findings and constraints: Clonal diversity may have been underestimated in mostly white British donors.

V trimming: 5 bases; J trimming: 0 bases; junction bases outside the gene matches: 11. Germline CDR1 MNHNY, CDR2 SVGAGI (reference sequence). This CDR3 has 17 residues. TCRdb keeps only in-frame clones here, not all; method: immunoSEQ multiplex PCR. The sample consists of approximately 160,000 clones, 90% of them appearing once. With regard to this clone: Its antigen is undetermined.

Sequenced material: peripheral blood, taken on day 0 of AZD1222 vaccination. The clonotype was recovered from an adult in good health. J is TRBJ2-3 and V is TRBV6-6; TRBD1 aligns across 7 bases. The CDR3, as DNA: TGTGCCAGCAGTCCCCCTGGGACAGACCTTAGCACAGATACGCAGTATTTT. It translates to CASSPPGTDLSTDTQYF.